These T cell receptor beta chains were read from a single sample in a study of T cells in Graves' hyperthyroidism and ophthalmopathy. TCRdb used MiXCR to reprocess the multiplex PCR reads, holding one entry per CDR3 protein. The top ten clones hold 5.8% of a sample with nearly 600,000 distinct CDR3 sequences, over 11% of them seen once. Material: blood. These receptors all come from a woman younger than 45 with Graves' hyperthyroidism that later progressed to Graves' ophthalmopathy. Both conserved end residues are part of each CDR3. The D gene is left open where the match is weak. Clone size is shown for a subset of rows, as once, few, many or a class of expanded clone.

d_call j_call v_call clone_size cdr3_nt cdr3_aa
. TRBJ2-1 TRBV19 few TGTGCCAGTAGTATAGGGGGCCCCCTCTACAATGAGCAGTTCTTC CASSIGGPLYNEQFF
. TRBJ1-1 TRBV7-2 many TGTGCCAGCAGCTCCTCCATGAACACTGAAGCTTTCTTT CASSSSMNTEAFF
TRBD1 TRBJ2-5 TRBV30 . TGTGCCTGGAGAGGGACAGGGGGAGAGACCCAGTACTTC CAWRGTGGETQYF
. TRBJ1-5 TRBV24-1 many TGTGCCACCAGTGTGGAGGGAAATCAGCCCCAGCATTTT CATSVEGNQPQHF
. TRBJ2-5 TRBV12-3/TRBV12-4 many TGTGCCAGCAGTTTTCAGTTGCTTCGGACCCAGTACTTC CASSFQLLRTQYF
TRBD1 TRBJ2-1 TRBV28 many TGTGCCAGCAGTTTAGGGGACAGGGGGCGTCAGTTCTTC CASSLGDRGRQFF
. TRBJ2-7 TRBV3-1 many TGTGCCAGCAGCCAAAATCGGTACGAGCAGTACTTC CASSQNRYEQYF
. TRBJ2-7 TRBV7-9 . TGTGCCAGCAGCACGAGTCAGGGACCGCCGTTTCCCTACGAGCAGTACTTC CASSTSQGPPFPYEQYF
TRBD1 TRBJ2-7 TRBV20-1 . TGCAGTGCTTTACTCCCAGGGGGCCGCCCCTACGAGCAGTACTTC CSALLPGGRPYEQYF
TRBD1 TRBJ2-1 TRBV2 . TGTGCCAGCAGAGGGGACAGGGCGGTCAACAATGAGCAGTTCTTC CASRGDRAVNNEQFF
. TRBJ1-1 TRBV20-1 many TGCAGTGCTAGAGCCAGACCCACTGAAGCTTTCTTT CSARARPTEAFF
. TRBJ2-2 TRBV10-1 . TGCGCCAGCAGTGAAGGCACAGGGCCCGGGGGCGGGGAGCTGTTTTTT CASSEGTGPGGGELFF
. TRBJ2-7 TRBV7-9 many TGTGCCAGCAGCTTAACCTCCGGGACGGTCTACGAGCAGTACTTC CASSLTSGTVYEQYF
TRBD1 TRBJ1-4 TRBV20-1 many TGCAGTGCCGAACCGGGACAGGTGAATGAAAAACTGTTTTTT CSAEPGQVNEKLFF
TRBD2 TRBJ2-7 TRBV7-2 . TGTGCCAGCAGCTTTCCCGGACTAGCGGGCCTCTCCTACGAGCAGTACTTC CASSFPGLAGLSYEQYF
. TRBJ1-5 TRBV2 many TGTGCCAGCAGACCCCTAAGTAGCAATCAGCCCCAGCATTTT CASRPLSSNQPQHF
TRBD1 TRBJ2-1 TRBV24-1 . TGTGCCACCAGTGAACCCGGAAGGGGGACAGGGGGCTCTGAGCAGTTCTTC CATSEPGRGTGGSEQFF
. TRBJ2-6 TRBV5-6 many TGTGCCAGCAGCCATTCTGGGGCCAACGTCCTGACTTTC CASSHSGANVLTF
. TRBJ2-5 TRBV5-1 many TGCGCCAGCAGCCAGGGAAGGAACCAAGAGACCCAGTACTTC CASSQGRNQETQYF
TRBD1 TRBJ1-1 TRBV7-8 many TGTGCCAGCAGCTTAATGGGACAGATAAACACTGAAGCTTTCTTT CASSLMGQINTEAFF
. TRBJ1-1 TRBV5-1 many TGCGCCAGCAGCCTGACAGGAGACCCGAACACTGAAGCTTTCTTT CASSLTGDPNTEAFF
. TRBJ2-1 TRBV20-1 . TGCAGTGCTAGAGATTGGATAGGGAACCCCGAGCAGTTCTTC CSARDWIGNPEQFF
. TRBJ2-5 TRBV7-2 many TGTGCCAGCAGCCGAGGGGCAGCCCAAGAGACCCAGTACTTC CASSRGAAQETQYF
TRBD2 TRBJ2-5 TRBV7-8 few TGTGCCAGCACGGTAGCGGGAGGGCCGCGGTACCAAGAGACCCAGTACTTC CASTVAGGPRYQETQYF
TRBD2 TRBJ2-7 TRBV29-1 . TGCAGCGTGGGGGGGGGGGAACTCGGCGAGCAGTACTTC CSVGGGELGEQYF
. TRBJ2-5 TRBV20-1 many TGCAGTGCTAGAGATCGGGGGGCATTCTCGGGGGAGACCCAGTACTTC CSARDRGAFSGETQYF
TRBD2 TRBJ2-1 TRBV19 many TGTGCCAGTAGTATTATCGGTACAGCGGGAGCTGCCTACAATGAGCAGTTCTTC CASSIIGTAGAAYNEQFF
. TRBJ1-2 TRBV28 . TGTGCCAGCAGTTTGGGTACGGGGGAATTCTATGGCTACACCTTC CASSLGTGEFYGYTF
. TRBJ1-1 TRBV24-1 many TGTGCCACCAGGGTCATGTACAGATTGAACACTGAAGCTTTCTTT CATRVMYRLNTEAFF
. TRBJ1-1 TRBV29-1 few TGCAGCGTTATCGGACAGCTGAACACTGAAGCTTTCTTT CSVIGQLNTEAFF
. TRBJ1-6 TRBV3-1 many TGTGCCAGCAGCCAAAGTGTAGGGAATTCACCCCTCCACTTT CASSQSVGNSPLHF
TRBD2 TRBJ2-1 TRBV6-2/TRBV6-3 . TGTGCCAGCAGCCGCCTGTCAACACTAGCGGCCCTATACAATGAGCAGTTCTTC CASSRLSTLAALYNEQFF
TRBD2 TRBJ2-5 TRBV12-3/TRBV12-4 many TGTGCCAGCAGGCGGACTAGCGCCTTCCAAGAGACCCAGTACTTC CASRRTSAFQETQYF
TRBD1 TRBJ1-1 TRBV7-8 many TGTGCCAGCAGCTCCCGGGACAGATTGAACACTGAAGCTTTCTTT CASSSRDRLNTEAFF
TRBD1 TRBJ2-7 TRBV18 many TGTGCCAGCTCGCCCAGGGACAGTCCCTCCTACGAGCAGTACTTC CASSPRDSPSYEQYF
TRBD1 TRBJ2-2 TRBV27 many TGTGCCAGCAGCCACACGGGGACAGGGGTTAACGGGGAGCTGTTTTTT CASSHTGTGVNGELFF
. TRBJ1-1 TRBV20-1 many TGCAGTGCTATACAGCCGAAAGATTATGAAGCTTTCTTT CSAIQPKDYEAFF
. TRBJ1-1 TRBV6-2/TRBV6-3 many TGTGCCAGCAGTTCCCGTGACAGTAACACTGAAGCTTTCTTT CASSSRDSNTEAFF
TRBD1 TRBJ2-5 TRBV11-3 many TGTGCCAGCTACGACAGGGATACGGAGACCCAGTACTTC CASYDRDTETQYF
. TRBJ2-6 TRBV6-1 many TGTGCCAGCACCCCACGAGGCTCTGGGGCCAACGTCCTGACTTTC CASTPRGSGANVLTF
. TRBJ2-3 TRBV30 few TGTGCCTGGAGTACCCTCGGGGGCAGGGGGGGAGGAGATACGCAGTATTTT CAWSTLGGRGGGDTQYF